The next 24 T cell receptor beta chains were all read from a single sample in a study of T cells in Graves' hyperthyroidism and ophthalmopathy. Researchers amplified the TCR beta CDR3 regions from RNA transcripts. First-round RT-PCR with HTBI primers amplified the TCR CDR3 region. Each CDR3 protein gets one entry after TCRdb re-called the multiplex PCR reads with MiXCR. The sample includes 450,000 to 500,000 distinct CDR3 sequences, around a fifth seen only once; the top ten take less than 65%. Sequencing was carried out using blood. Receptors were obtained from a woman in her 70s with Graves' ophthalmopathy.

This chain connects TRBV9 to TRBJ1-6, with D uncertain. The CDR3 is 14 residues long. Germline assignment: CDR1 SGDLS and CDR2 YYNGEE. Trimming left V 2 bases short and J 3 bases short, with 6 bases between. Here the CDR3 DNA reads TGTGCCAGCAGCGTGGGGAACTATAATTCACCCCTCCACTTT. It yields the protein CASSVGNYNSPLHF.

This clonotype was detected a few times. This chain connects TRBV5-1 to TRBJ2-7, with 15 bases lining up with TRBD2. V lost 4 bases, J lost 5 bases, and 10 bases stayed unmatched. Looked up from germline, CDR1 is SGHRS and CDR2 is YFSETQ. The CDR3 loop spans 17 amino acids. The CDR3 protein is CASSLGLAGGWRNEQYF. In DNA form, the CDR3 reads TGCGCCAGCAGCCTTGGACTAGCGGGAGGGTGGAGAAACGAGCAGTACTTC.

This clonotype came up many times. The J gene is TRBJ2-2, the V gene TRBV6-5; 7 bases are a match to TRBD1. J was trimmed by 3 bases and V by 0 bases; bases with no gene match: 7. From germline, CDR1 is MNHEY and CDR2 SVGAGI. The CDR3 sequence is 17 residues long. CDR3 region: CASSYSGGRWYTGELFF. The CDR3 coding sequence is TGTGCCAGCAGTTACTCAGGGGGCAGGTGGTACACCGGGGAGCTGTTTTTT.

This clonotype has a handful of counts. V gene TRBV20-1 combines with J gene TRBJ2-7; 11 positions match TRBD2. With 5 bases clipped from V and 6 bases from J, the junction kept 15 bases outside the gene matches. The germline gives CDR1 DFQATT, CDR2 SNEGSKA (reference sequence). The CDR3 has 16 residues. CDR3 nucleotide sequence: TGCAGTGCTCGGCAGACACTAGCGGGAGAGGATGGCGAGCAGTACTTC. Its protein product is CSARQTLAGEDGEQYF.

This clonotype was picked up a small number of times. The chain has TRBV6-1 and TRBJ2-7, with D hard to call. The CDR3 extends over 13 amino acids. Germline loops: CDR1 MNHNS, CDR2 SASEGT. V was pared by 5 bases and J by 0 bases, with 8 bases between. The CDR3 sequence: CASSRSISYEQYF. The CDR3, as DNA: TGTGCCAGCAGTCGCAGTATCTCCTACGAGCAGTACTTC.

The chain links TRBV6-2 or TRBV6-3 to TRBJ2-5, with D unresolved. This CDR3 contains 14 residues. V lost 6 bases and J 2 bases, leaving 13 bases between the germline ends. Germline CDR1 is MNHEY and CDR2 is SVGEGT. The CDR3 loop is CASRVVVAQETQYF. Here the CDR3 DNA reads TGTGCCAGCAGGGTCGTGGTAGCTCAAGAGACCCAGTACTTC.

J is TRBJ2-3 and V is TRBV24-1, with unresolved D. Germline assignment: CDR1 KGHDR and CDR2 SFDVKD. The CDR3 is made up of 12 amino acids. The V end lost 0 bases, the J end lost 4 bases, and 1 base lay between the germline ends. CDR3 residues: CATSDLADTQYF. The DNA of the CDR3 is TGTGCCACCAGTGATTTGGCAGATACGCAGTATTTT.

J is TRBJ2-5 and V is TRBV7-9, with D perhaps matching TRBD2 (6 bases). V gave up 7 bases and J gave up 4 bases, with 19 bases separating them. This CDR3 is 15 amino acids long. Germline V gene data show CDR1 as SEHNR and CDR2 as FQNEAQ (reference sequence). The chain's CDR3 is CASNPVEGLRETQYF. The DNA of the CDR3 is TGTGCCAGCAACCCGGTGGAGGGGCTGCGAGAGACCCAGTACTTC. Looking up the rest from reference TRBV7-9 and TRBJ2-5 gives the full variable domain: DTGVSQNPRHKITKRGQNVTFRCDPISEHNRLYWYRQTLGQGPEFLTYFQNEAQLEKSRLLSDRFSAERPKGSFSTLEIQRTEQGDSAMYLCASNPVEGLRETQYFGPGTRLLVL.

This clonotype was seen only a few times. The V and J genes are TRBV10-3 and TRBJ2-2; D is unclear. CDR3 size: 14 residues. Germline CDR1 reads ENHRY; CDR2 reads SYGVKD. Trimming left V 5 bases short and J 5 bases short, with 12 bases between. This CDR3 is CAISSISSTGELFF. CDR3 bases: TGTGCCATCAGTTCGATCAGTAGTACCGGGGAGCTGTTTTTT.

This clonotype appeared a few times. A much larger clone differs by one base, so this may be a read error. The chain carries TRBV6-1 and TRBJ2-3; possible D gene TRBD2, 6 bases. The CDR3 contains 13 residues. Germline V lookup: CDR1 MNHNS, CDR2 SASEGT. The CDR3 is CANSVAEADTQYF. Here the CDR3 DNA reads TGTGCCAACAGTGTAGCGGAGGCAGATACGCAGTATTTT.

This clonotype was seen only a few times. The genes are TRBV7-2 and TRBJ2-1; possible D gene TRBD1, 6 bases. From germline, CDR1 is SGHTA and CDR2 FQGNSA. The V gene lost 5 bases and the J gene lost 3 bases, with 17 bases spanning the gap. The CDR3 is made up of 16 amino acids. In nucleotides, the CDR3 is TGTGCCAGCAGCACCGGCCTCGGGACATTCTACAATGAGCAGTTCTTC. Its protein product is CASSTGLGTFYNEQFF.

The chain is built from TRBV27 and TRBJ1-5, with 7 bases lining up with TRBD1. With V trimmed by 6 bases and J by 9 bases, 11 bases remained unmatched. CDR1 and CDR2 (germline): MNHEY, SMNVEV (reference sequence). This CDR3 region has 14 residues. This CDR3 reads CASSTGQVNGPQHF. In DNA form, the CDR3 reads TGTGCCAGCAGCACCGGACAGGTCAACGGGCCCCAGCATTTT.

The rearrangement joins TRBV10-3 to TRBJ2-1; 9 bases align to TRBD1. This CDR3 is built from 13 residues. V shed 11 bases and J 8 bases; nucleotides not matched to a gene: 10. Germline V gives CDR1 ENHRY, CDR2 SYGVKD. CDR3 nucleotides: TGTGCCGCCTCCCGGGACAGGGACCATGAGCAGTTCTTC. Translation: CAASRDRDHEQFF.

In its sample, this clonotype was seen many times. CDR3 bases: TGTGCCAGCAGTTTAGCAGGCAATCAGCCCCAGCATTTT. It translates to CASSLAGNQPQHF. This rearrangement joins TRBV12-3 or TRBV12-4 to TRBJ1-5; D unresolved. This CDR3 contains 13 residues. Trimming left V 0 bases short and J 2 bases short, with 2 bases between.

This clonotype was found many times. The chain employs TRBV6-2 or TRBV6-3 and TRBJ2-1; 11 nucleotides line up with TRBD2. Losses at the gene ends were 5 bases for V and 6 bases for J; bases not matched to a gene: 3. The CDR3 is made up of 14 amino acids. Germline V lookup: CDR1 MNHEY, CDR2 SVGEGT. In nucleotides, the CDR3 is TGTGCCAGCAGTCGACTAGCGGGGAGCAATGAGCAGTTCTTC. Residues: CASSRLAGSNEQFF.

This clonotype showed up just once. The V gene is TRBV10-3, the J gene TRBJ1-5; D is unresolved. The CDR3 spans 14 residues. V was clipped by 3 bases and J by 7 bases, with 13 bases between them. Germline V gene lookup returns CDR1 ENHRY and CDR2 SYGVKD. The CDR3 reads CAISEGRESQPQHF. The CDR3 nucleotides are TGTGCCATCAGTGAAGGTAGGGAATCGCAGCCCCAGCATTTT.

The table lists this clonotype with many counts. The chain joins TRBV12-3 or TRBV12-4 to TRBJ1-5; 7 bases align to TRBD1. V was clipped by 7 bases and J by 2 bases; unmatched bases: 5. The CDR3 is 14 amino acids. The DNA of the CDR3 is TGTGCCAGCACCTTCGGACAGGGCAATCAGCCCCAGCATTTT. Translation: CASTFGQGNQPQHF.

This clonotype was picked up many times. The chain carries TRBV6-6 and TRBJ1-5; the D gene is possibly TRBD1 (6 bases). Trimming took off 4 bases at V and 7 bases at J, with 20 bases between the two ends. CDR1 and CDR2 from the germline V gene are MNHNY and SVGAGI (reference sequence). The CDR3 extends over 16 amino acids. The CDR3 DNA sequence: TGTGCCAGCAGTTCCTCGGGGGTGGGGGCGGACCAGCCCCAGCATTTT. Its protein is CASSSSGVGADQPQHF.

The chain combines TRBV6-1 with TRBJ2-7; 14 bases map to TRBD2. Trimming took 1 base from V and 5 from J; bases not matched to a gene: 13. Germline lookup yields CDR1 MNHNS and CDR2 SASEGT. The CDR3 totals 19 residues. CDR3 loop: CASSEEESYTGLAGDEQYF. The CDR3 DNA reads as TGTGCCAGCAGTGAAGAGGAATCTTACACGGGACTAGCGGGGGACGAGCAGTACTTC.

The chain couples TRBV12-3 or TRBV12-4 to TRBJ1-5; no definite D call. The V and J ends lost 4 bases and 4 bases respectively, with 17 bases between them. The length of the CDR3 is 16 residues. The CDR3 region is CASSSRTPRFNQPQHF. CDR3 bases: TGTGCCAGCAGTTCGCGAACGCCCCGCTTTAATCAGCCCCAGCATTTT.

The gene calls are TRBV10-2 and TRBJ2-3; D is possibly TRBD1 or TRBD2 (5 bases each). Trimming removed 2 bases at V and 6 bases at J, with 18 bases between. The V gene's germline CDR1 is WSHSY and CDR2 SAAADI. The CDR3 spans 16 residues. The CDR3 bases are TGCGCCAGCAGTGAGACCGGGACGGCCTCCGGGGATACGCAGTATTTT. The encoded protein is CASSETGTASGDTQYF.

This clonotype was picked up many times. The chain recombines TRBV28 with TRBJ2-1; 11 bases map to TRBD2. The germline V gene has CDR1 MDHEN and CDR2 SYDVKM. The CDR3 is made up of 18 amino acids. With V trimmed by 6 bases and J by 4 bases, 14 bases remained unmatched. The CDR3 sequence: CASSPTSGTWGGYNEQFF. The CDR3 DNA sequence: TGTGCCAGCAGCCCGACTAGCGGGACCTGGGGGGGGTACAATGAGCAGTTCTTC.

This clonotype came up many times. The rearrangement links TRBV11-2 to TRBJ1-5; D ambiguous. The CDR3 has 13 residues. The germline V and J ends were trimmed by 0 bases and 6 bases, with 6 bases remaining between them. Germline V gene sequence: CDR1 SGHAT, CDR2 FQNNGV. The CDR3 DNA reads TGTGCCAGCAGCTTAGATGTCGGTCAGCCCCAGCATTTT. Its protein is CASSLDVGQPQHF.

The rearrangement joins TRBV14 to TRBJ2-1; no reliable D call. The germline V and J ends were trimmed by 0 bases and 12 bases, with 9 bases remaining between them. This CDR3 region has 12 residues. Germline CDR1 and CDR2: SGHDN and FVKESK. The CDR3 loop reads CASSQDRFRQFF. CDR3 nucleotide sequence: TGTGCCAGCAGCCAAGATAGGTTTAGGCAGTTCTTC.